Below are 8 T cell receptor beta chains sequenced from a single sample in a study of Ad26.COV2.S vaccination and SARS-CoV-2 variants. Treatment in this sample: around 19 received Ad26.COV2.S at low or high dose, single or two shots; roughly five received placebo; per-sample allocation not given. Sampling was done on day 63 after the first vaccine or placebo injection. TCRdb keeps only in-frame clones here, not all; method: immunoSEQ multiplex PCR. Of about 470,000 clones listed, about 90% are singletons. This material consisted of peripheral blood, taken in a trial of Ad26.COV2.S vaccine versus placebo. The receptors originated from a person between 18 and 65 years old who received the Ad26.COV2.S COVID-19 vaccine or a placebo.

The chain joins TRBV5-8 to TRBJ2-1; 15 bases agree with TRBD2. CDR1 SGHTS and CDR2 YDEGEE come from the germline V gene. The V segment lost 4 bases and the J segment 2 bases; nucleotides outside the gene matches: 7. This CDR3 region has 18 residues. The DNA for the CDR3 is TGTGCCAGCAGCGAATGGACTAGCGGGAGGGAGCCCTACAATGAGCAGTTCTTC. Protein sequence: CASSEWTSGREPYNEQFF.

The chain is built from TRBV28 and TRBJ2-1; 14 bases map to TRBD2. The CDR3 covers 17 residues. Germline CDR1 MDHEN, CDR2 SYDVKM. V lost 5 bases to trimming and J lost 10 bases; unmatched junction nucleotides: 13. The CDR3 DNA reads TGTGCCAGCAGTCCGTCCTCGGGACTAGCGGGGGAGGAGGAGCAGTTCTTC. Its protein product is CASSPSSGLAGEEEQFF.

The chain uses TRBV19 and TRBJ2-7; perhaps TRBD2 as D (6 bases). Trimming stripped 5 bases from V and 0 bases from J, with 14 bases between. The CDR3 is 15 amino acids. Germline CDR1 LNHDA, CDR2 SQIVND (reference sequence). As DNA, the CDR3 is TGTGCCAGTAGTTTGGGACTCCACCTCTCCTACGAGCAGTACTTC. Its protein is CASSLGLHLSYEQYF.

V usage is TRBV7-9 and J usage is TRBJ2-5; perhaps TRBD2 as D (5 bases). V was shortened by 5 bases and J by 4 bases, with 5 bases between the two germline ends. CDR3 length: 11 amino acids. CDR1 and CDR2 from the germline V gene are SEHNR and FQNEAQ (reference sequence). The CDR3 DNA follows: TGTGCCAGCAGCGGAGGAGAGACCCAGTACTTC. This codes for CASSGGETQYF.

The genes are TRBV13 and TRBJ1-5; perhaps TRBD1 as D (5 bases). Per germline, CDR1 PRHDT and CDR2 FYEKMQ (reference sequence). V shed 0 bases and J shed 7 bases, with 13 bases lying between them. CDR3 length equals 15 residues. The CDR3: CASSLGSAGNQPQHF. CDR3 sequence (DNA): TGTGCCAGCAGCTTAGGGTCGGCAGGGAACCAGCCCCAGCATTTT.

The table lists this clone with a few counts. The chain is built from TRBV9 and TRBJ2-1; perhaps TRBD1 as D (5 bases). Trimming took off 4 bases at V and 7 bases at J, with 24 bases between the two ends. There are 17 residues in the CDR3. Germline assignment: CDR1 SGDLS and CDR2 YYNGEE. CDR3 sequence reads: CASSSSPRVAGRNEQFF. The CDR3 region has the DNA TGTGCCAGCAGCTCAAGCCCTCGTGTCGCAGGGCGGAATGAGCAGTTCTTC. The variable domain in full, with the rest retrieved from reference TRBV9 and TRBJ2-1, is DSGVTQTPKHLITATGQRVTLRCSPRSGDLSVYWYQQSLDQGLQFLIQYYNGEERAKGNILERFSAQQFPDLHSELNLSSLELGDSALYFCASSSSPRVAGRNEQFFGPGTRLTVL.

This chain connects TRBV5-6 to TRBJ2-3; D not certain. Germline V gene sequence: CDR1 SGHDT, CDR2 YYEEEE. The CDR3 is 13 amino acids. V gave up 3 bases and J gave up 10 bases, with 15 bases separating them. CDR3 in DNA: TGTGCCAGCAGCTCGACCCGCCCGTTTTCGCAGTATTTT. As protein: CASSSTRPFSQYF. Variable domain in full (rest from reference TRBV5-6 and TRBJ2-3): DAGVTQSPTHLIKTRGQQVTLRCSPKSGHDTVSWYQQALGQGPQFIFQYYEEEERQRGNFPDRFSGHQFPNYSSELNVNALLLGDSALYLCASSSTRPFSQYFGPGTRLTVL.

V gene TRBV29-1 combines with J gene TRBJ2-3; D is unresolved. Between the trimmed V and J ends, which lost 4 bases and 2 bases, there was a span of 10 bases. The germline V gene has CDR1 SQVTM and CDR2 ANQGSEA. CDR3 length: 13 amino acids. In DNA, the CDR3 is TGCAGCGTTGTTCCCCAGTTCACAGATACGCAGTATTTT. It codes for CSVVPQFTDTQYF.